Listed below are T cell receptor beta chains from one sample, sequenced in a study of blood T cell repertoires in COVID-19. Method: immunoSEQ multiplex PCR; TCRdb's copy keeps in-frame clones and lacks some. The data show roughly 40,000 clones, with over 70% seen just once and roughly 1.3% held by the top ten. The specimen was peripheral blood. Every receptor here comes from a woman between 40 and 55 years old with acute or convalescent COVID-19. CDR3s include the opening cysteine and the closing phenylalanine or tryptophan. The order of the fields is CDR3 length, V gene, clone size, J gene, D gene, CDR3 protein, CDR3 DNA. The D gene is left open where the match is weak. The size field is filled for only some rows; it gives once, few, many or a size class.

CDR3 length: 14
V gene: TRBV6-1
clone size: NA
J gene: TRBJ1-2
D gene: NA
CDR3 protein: CASSEAGGEAGYTF
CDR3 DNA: TGTGCCAGCAGTGAAGCGGGGGGAGAGGCTGGCTACACCTTC

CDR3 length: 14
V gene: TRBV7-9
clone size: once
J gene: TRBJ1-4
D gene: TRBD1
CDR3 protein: CASTPGQPGEKLFF
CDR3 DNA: TGTGCCAGCACCCCGGGACAGCCAGGGGAAAAACTGTTTTTT

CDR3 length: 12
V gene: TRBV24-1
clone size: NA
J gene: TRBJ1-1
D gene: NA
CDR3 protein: CATSTGATEAFF
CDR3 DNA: TGTGCCACCAGTACGGGAGCCACTGAAGCTTTCTTT

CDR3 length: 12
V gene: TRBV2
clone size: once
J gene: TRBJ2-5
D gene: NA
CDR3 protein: CARTAARGTQYF
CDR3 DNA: TGTGCCAGGACCGCCGCCAGGGGTACCCAGTACTTC

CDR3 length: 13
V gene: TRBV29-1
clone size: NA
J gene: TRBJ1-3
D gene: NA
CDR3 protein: CSVQVVSGNTIYF
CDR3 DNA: TGCAGCGTGCAGGTAGTGAGTGGAAACACCATATATTTT

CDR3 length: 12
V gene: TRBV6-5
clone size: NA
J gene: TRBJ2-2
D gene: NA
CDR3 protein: CASSPPGGELFF
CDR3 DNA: TGTGCCAGCAGCCCCCCCGGGGGGGAGCTGTTTTTT

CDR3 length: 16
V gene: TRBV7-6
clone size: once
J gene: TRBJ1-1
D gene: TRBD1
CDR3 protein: CASSLGQGWSNTEAFF
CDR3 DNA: TGTGCCAGCAGCTTAGGACAGGGTTGGTCTAACACTGAAGCTTTCTTT

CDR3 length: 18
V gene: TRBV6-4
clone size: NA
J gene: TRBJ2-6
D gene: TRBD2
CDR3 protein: CASSDSWGGSSGANVLTF
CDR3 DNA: TGTGCCAGCAGTGACTCGTGGGGAGGGAGCTCTGGGGCCAACGTCCTGACTTTC

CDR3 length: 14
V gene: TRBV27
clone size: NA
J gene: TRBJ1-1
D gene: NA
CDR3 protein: CASSTLVRNTEAFF
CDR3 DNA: TGTGCCAGCAGCACCCTCGTCAGGAACACTGAAGCTTTCTTT

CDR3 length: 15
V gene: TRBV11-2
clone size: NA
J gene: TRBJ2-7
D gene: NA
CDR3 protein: CASSPREGSAYEQYF
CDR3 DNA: TGTGCCAGCAGCCCCCGAGAAGGGAGTGCCTACGAGCAGTACTTC

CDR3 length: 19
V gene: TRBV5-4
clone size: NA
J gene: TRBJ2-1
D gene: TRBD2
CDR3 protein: CASSLARTFSGRAGDEQFF
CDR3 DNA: TGTGCCAGCAGCTTGGCCCGAACCTTTAGCGGGAGGGCCGGGGATGAGCAGTTCTTC

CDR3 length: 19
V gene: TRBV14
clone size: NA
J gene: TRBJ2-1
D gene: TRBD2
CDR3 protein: CASSPYPGLAQSSYNEQFF
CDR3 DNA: TGTGCCAGCAGCCCTTACCCGGGACTAGCGCAGAGCTCCTACAATGAGCAGTTCTTC

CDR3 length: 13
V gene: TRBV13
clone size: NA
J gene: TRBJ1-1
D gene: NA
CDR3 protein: CASRLDRNTEAFF
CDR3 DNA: TGTGCCAGCAGACTTGACAGGAACACTGAAGCTTTCTTT

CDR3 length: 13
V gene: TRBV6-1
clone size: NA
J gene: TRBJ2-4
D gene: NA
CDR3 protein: CASSEGSSAIQYF
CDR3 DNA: TGTGCCAGCAGTGAAGGGTCTAGCGCCATTCAGTACTTC

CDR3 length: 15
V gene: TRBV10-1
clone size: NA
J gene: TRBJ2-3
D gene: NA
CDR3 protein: CASSDGSVSTDTQYF
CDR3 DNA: TGCGCCAGCAGTGATGGTTCAGTAAGCACAGATACGCAGTATTTT

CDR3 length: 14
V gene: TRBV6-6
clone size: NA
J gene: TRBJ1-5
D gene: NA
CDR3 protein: CASSSPIGNQPQHF
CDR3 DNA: TGTGCCAGCAGTTCGCCGATCGGGAATCAGCCCCAGCATTTT

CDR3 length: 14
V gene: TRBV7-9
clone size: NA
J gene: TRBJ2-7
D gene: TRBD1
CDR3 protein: CASSRQGSSYEQYF
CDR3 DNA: TGTGCCAGCAGCCGACAGGGAAGCTCCTACGAGCAGTACTTC

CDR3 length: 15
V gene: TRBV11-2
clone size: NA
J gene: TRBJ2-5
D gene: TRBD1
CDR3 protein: CASSYQGALGETQYF
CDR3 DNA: TGTGCCAGCAGCTACCAGGGGGCTTTAGGAGAGACCCAGTACTTC

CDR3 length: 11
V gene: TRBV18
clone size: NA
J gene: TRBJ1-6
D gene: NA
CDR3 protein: CASAEGEPLHF
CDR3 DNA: TGTGCCAGCGCCGAGGGGGAGCCCCTCCACTTT

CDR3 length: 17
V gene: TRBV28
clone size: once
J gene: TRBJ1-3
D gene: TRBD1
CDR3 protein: CASSVLGQGISGNTIYF
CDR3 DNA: TGTGCCAGCAGTGTCCTTGGACAGGGAATCTCTGGAAACACCATATATTTT

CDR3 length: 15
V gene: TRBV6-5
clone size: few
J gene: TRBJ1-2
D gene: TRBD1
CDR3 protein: CASSYSGTGGYGYTF
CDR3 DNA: TGTGCCAGCAGTTACTCGGGGACAGGGGGCTACGGCTACACCTTC

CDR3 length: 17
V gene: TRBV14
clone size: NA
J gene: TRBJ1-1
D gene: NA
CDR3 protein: CASSQFVAKGGGTEAFF
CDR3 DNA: TGTGCCAGCAGCCAATTTGTCGCCAAGGGGGGGGGCACTGAAGCTTTCTTT

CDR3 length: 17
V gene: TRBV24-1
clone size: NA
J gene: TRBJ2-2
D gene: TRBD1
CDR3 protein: CATSDPRTGGSSGELFF
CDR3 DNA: TGTGCCACCAGTGACCCGAGGACAGGGGGCTCTAGCGGGGAGCTGTTTTTT

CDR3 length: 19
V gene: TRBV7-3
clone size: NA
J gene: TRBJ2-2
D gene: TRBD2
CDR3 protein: CASSLKSRGVTSGTGELFF
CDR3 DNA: TGTGCCAGCAGCTTAAAATCTCGTGGGGTGACTAGCGGGACCGGGGAGCTGTTTTTT